Below are 27 T cell receptor beta chains sequenced from a single sample in a study of blood T cells in healthy people across ages. The second PCR ran roughly 6 to 11 cycles with a sample-barcoded 5' primer and J-beta primers. TCRdb processed the 5' RACE reads anew with MiXCR; each CDR3 protein has one entry. In the table there are some 690,000 distinct CDR3 sequences, approximately 21% of which are singletons. Sample: blood. The receptor set was obtained from a man between 65 and 85 years old in good health.

In this sample, this clonotype turned up a few times. This chain joins TRBV27 and TRBJ1-2, with D uncertain. CDR1 and CDR2 from the germline V gene are MNHEY and SMNVEV (reference sequence). This CDR3 region has 13 residues. The ends were cut back, 6 bases at V and 3 bases at J, with 11 bases in the middle. CDR3: CASREGRDYGYTF. The CDR3 DNA is TGTGCCAGCAGGGAAGGACGGGACTATGGCTACACCTTC.

This clonotype has just a few counts. The V gene is TRBV10-3, the J gene TRBJ2-1; the D is unclear. V lost 0 bases and J 0 bases, leaving 9 bases between the germline ends. Germline CDR1 ENHRY, CDR2 SYGVKD. This CDR3 comprises 16 residues. The CDR3 sequence is CAISESTQPSYNEQFF. The CDR3 DNA reads TGTGCCATCAGTGAGTCGACTCAACCCTCCTACAATGAGCAGTTCTTC.

The chain joins TRBV5-6 to TRBJ2-3; 8 bases match TRBD2. Trimming removed 1 base from V and 7 bases from J; junction bases left unmatched: 14. Germline V gives CDR1 SGHDT, CDR2 YYEEEE. The CDR3 covers 17 residues. The chain's CDR3 is CASSLFTGGSGSYTQYF. As DNA, the CDR3 is TGTGCCAGCAGCTTGTTTACTGGGGGAAGCGGGAGTTATACGCAGTATTTT.

This clonotype was recorded a few times. The genes are TRBV5-1 and TRBJ2-7, with 7 bases matching TRBD1. The end of the DNA fits TRBJ2-1 better, so the J call may be wrong. The CDR3 length is 16 residues. CDR1 and CDR2 from the germline V gene are SGHRS and YFSETQ. For the CDR3, the DNA is TGCGCCAGCAGCCCACGAGGACAGGTACTTTACAATGAGCAGTTCTTC. Encoded protein: CASSPRGQVLYNEQFF.

This clonotype was counted many times. The chain recombines TRBV29-1 with TRBJ1-1; a possible D gene is TRBD1 (5 bases). Germline-derived CDR1 and CDR2 are SQVTM and ANQGSEA. The CDR3 has 14 residues. Trimming stripped 1 base from V and 5 bases from J, with 14 bases between. The CDR3 loop reads CSVEVGQGRTEAFF. As DNA, the CDR3 is TGCAGCGTTGAAGTCGGGCAGGGAAGGACTGAAGCTTTCTTT.

This clonotype was seen ten or more times. The V gene is TRBV28, the J gene TRBJ1-2; 10 bases fit TRBD1. Germline loops: CDR1 MDHEN, CDR2 SYDVKM. This CDR3 contains 14 residues. Trimming took 4 bases from V and 4 from J; bases not matched to a gene: 3. The CDR3 here is CASSSGQGGYGYTF. The CDR3 nucleotides are TGTGCCAGCAGTTCAGGACAGGGGGGCTATGGCTACACCTTC.

The rearrangement joins TRBV4-1 to TRBJ2-3; D perhaps matches TRBD2 (5 bases). Trimming took off 0 bases at V and 1 base at J, with 8 bases between the two ends. CDR1 is MGHRA, CDR2 YSYEKL, per germline. The CDR3 extends over 15 amino acids. CDR3: CASSQDEGGTDTQYF. Written as DNA, the CDR3 is TGCGCCAGCAGCCAAGATGAGGGCGGCACAGATACGCAGTATTTT.

This clonotype came up many times. CDR3 bases: TGTGCCAGCAGTCAACTCCTGGATACGCAGTATTTT. This gives the protein CASSQLLDTQYF. The gene calls are TRBV7-2 and TRBJ2-3, with D unclear. CDR1 and CDR2 from the germline V gene are SGHTA and FQGNSA. The V end lost 6 bases, the J end lost 6 bases, and 10 bases lay between the germline ends. CDR3 length: 12 amino acids.

This clonotype was seen only once. This chain joins TRBV5-1 and TRBJ2-3; the D call may be TRBD1 or TRBD2 (5 bases each). The germline V gene has CDR1 SGHRS and CDR2 YFSETQ. Between the trimmed V and J ends, which lost 0 bases and 4 bases, there was a span of 12 bases. This CDR3 contains 15 residues. The CDR3 region is CASSLAGPIADTQYF. The CDR3 bases are TGCGCCAGCAGCTTGGCGGGACCTATCGCAGATACGCAGTATTTT. The entire variable domain, with the rest obtained from reference TRBV5-1 and TRBJ2-3, is as follows: KAGVTQTPRYLIKTRGQQVTLSCSPISGHRSVSWYQQTPGQGLQFLFEYFSETQRNKGNFPGRFSGRQFSNSRSEMNVSTLELGDSALYLCASSLAGPIADTQYFGPGTRLTVL.

This rearrangement joins TRBV9 to TRBJ2-3; possible D gene TRBD2, 5 bases. This CDR3 is built from 16 residues. Trimming removed 4 bases from V and 3 bases from J, with 18 bases in between. Per germline, CDR1 SGDLS and CDR2 YYNGEE. The CDR3 protein is CASSSGRGQRTDTQYF. In DNA form, the CDR3 reads TGTGCCAGCAGCTCCGGTCGAGGGCAAAGAACAGATACGCAGTATTTT.

The V and J genes are TRBV4-3 and TRBJ2-1; D gene unclear. This CDR3 contains 15 residues. The V end lost 4 bases, the J end lost 2 bases, and 12 bases lay between the germline ends. Germline loops: CDR1 LGHNA, CDR2 YSLEER. The CDR3 DNA reads TGCGCCAGCAGCCTGTCAAACACTCCCTACAATGAGCAGTTCTTC. Protein sequence: CASSLSNTPYNEQFF.

The chain uses TRBV4-2 and TRBJ2-1; TRBD2 agrees at 16 bases. The V segment lost 7 bases and the J segment 1 base; nucleotides outside the gene matches: 1. Germline V gene lookup returns CDR1 LGHNA and CDR2 YNFKEQ. CDR3 length: 16 residues. CDR3 in amino acids: CASKGLAGGSYNEQFF. The CDR3, as DNA: TGTGCCAGCAAGGGACTAGCGGGGGGGTCCTACAATGAGCAGTTCTTC.

This clonotype was detected once. A junction boundary mismatches the germline segment, possibly from a read error. The chain joins TRBV6-2 or TRBV6-3 to TRBJ2-4; possibly TRBD1 or TRBD2 for D (5 bases each). Per the germline V gene, CDR1 is MNHEY and CDR2 is SVGEGT. The CDR3 runs 14 residues. Here the CDR3 reads CASGYTGLENIQYF. CDR3 DNA: TGTGCCAGCGGTTACACGGGGCTTGAGAACATTCAGTACTTC.

The table lists this clonotype with a few counts. The chain recombines TRBV6-1 with TRBJ1-5, with a weak D call TRBD1 (6 bases). The CDR3 totals 13 residues. Germline CDR1 MNHNS, CDR2 SASEGT. V lost 6 bases, J lost 1 base, and 7 bases lay in between. The CDR3 sequence is CASRQGSNQPQHF. The DNA for the CDR3 is TGTGCCAGCAGACAGGGAAGCAATCAGCCCCAGCATTTT.

This clonotype was seen many times. The chain links TRBV12-3 or TRBV12-4 to TRBJ2-5, with D tentatively TRBD2 (5 bases). V was pared by 1 base and J by 5 bases, with 20 bases between. CDR3 length: 17 residues. The CDR3 loop is CASSLGGAGRISETQYF. Here the CDR3 DNA reads TGTGCCAGCAGTTTAGGGGGAGCCGGTCGGATTTCGGAGACCCAGTACTTC.

The chain recombines TRBV7-2 with TRBJ1-1, with 8 bases aligning to TRBD1. The CDR3 has 15 residues. Germline V CDR1 and CDR2: SGHTA, FQGNSA. J lost 5 bases, V lost 6 bases, and 11 bases had no gene match. In nucleotides, the CDR3 is TGTGCCAGCAGTCACACCACAGGGGGTCGGACTGAAGCTTTCTTT. Encoded protein: CASSHTTGGRTEAFF.

This clonotype was picked up a small number of times. The gene calls are TRBV7-9 and TRBJ1-1; no definite D call. V lost 8 bases and J lost 5, with 12 bases in between. Germline CDR1 is SEHNR and CDR2 is FQNEAQ (reference sequence). This CDR3 has 12 amino acids. The CDR3 DNA reads as TGTGCCAGCGGACTAGAACCTACTGAAGCTTTCTTT. This sequence encodes CASGLEPTEAFF.

There are many counts of this clonotype. This chain connects TRBV12-3 or TRBV12-4 to TRBJ1-1; D is unclear. This CDR3 region has 13 residues. V dropped 6 bases and J dropped 4 bases, with 12 bases sitting between them. CDR3 loop: CASSFGPGTEAFF. The CDR3, as DNA: TGTGCCAGCAGCTTCGGCCCGGGCACTGAAGCTTTCTTT.

The table lists this clonotype with many counts. The V call is TRBV7-2, the J call TRBJ1-4; D gene uncertain. This CDR3 is 15 amino acids long. V was shortened by 1 base and J by 6 bases, with 12 bases between the two germline ends. Germline assignment: CDR1 SGHTA and CDR2 FQGNSA. The CDR3, as DNA: TGTGCCAGCAGCTTAGTTTTTGGCCCCGATGAAAAACTGTTTTTT. Residues: CASSLVFGPDEKLFF.

This clonotype appeared many times. The chain joins TRBV5-1 to TRBJ1-1; 8 bases are shared with TRBD1. Trimming cost V 4 bases and J 4 bases; bases outside gene matches: 6. CDR1 and CDR2 (germline): SGHRS, YFSETQ. This CDR3 is 14 amino acids long. CDR3 nucleotides: TGCGCCAGCAGCATAAATACAGGGGGCACTGAAGCTTTCTTT. Its protein is CASSINTGGTEAFF.

A few counts support this clonotype. The chain is built from TRBV27 and TRBJ2-4; D is perhaps TRBD1 (6 bases). Germline V gene data show CDR1 as MNHEY and CDR2 as SMNVEV (reference sequence). The CDR3 is 14 amino acids. With 5 bases removed from V and 5 bases from J, the gap between germline ends came to 13 bases. DNA for the CDR3: TGTGCCAGCAGTCAACAGGGTTTTGAAAACATTCAGTACTTC. Amino acid sequence: CASSQQGFENIQYF.

The rearrangement links TRBV5-1 to TRBJ2-7; TRBD1 might be the D (6 bases). The CDR3 runs to 18 residues. The V gene's germline CDR1 is SGHRS and CDR2 YFSETQ. Trimming cost V 7 bases and J 3 bases, with 29 bases left between them. The CDR3 loop is CASGLTGSSKGTFYEQYV. CDR3 DNA: TGCGCCAGCGGATTAACAGGGTCATCAAAAGGCACGTTCTACGAGCAGTACGTC.

This chain uses TRBV7-2 with TRBJ1-5; no definite D call. The length of the CDR3 is 13 residues. In germline, CDR1 is SGHTA, CDR2 FQGNSA. V was pared by 3 bases and J by 9 bases, with 12 bases between. The CDR3, as DNA: TGTGCCAGCAGCTTTGAAAGCCGGGCGCCCCAGCATTTT. Translating gives CASSFESRAPQHF.

This clonotype was counted between two and nine times. This rearrangement joins TRBV4-3 to TRBJ2-3; no clear D gene. This CDR3 comprises 12 residues. CDR1 and CDR2 from the germline V gene are LGHNA and YSLEER. The V end was cut by 0 bases, the J end by 6 bases, with 4 bases between. The CDR3 DNA follows: TGCGCCAGCAGCCAAGATCTGGATACGCAGTATTTT. Its translation: CASSQDLDTQYF.

This clonotype was counted at least ten times. V and J are TRBV3-1 and TRBJ1-1; a weak D match, TRBD1 (5 bases). CDR1 and CDR2 (germline): LGHDT, YNNKEL (reference sequence). V lost 0 bases, J lost 7 bases, and 18 bases lay in between. The CDR3 is 16 amino acids. CDR3 region: CASSQDMVFDSREAFF. In DNA form, the CDR3 reads TGTGCCAGCAGCCAAGATATGGTATTTGACAGCCGTGAAGCTTTCTTT.

Remarks on this clonotype: One end of the junction is discordant with germline, which a read error may explain. The chain recombines TRBV10-3 with TRBJ2-5; D might be TRBD1 (7 bases). The CDR3 is made up of 14 amino acids. Germline CDR1 and CDR2: ENHRY and SYGVKD. This CDR3 reads CAISALQGGESQYF. Written as DNA, the CDR3 is TGTGCCATCAGCGCCCTCCAGGGGGGCGAGAGCCAGTACTTC.

V and J are TRBV28 and TRBJ1-5; 8 nucleotides match TRBD1. The length of the CDR3 is 14 residues. Germline V CDR1 and CDR2: MDHEN, SYDVKM. With 6 bases clipped from V and 5 bases from J, the junction kept 6 bases outside the gene matches. CDR3 in amino acids: CASRATGEYQPQHF. The CDR3 coding sequence is TGTGCCAGCAGGGCGACAGGGGAGTATCAGCCCCAGCATTTT.